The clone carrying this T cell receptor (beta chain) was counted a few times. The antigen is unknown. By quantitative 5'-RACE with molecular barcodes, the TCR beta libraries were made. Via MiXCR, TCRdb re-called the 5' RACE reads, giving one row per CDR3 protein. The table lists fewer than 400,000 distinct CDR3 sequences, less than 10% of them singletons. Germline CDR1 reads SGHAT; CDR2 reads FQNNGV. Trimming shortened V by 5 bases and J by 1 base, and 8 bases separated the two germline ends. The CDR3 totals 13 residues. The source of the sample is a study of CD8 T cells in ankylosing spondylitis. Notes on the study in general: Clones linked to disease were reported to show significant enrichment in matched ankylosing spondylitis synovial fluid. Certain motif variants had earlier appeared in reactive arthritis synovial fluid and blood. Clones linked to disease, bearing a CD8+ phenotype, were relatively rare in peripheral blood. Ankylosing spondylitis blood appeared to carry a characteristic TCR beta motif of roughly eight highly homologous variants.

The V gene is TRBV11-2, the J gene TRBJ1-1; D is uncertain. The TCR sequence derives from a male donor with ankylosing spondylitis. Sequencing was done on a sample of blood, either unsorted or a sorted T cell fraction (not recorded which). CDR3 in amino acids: CASSPSTNTEAFF. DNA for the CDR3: TGTGCCAGCAGCCCTTCGACGAACACTGAAGCTTTCTTT.